The rows below give T cell receptor beta chains drawn from one sample of a study of neurological immune-mediated disorders. TCRdb ran MiXCR on the 5' RACE reads and lists one entry per CDR3 protein. The profile shows fewer than 60,000 distinct CDR3 sequences, 13% of them singletons. Sequencing was performed on PBMCs. Receptors originate from a male donor with HTLV-1-associated myelopathy (HAM/TSP). Both conserved end residues are part of each CDR3. The order of the fields is clone size, J gene, D gene, V gene, CDR3 protein, CDR3 DNA. D genes are given only for firm matches. Not all rows give a size; the values are once, few, many and, for expanded clones, a class.

>many|TRBJ2-7|.|TRBV5-1
CASSLDQGSSYEQYF
TGCGCCAGCAGCTTGGATCAGGGAAGCTCCTACGAGCAGTACTTC
>many|TRBJ1-4|TRBD1|TRBV5-1
CASSNQGASGEKLFF
TGCGCCAGCAGCAATCAGGGGGCGTCGGGTGAAAAACTGTTTTTT
>many|TRBJ1-2|TRBD1|TRBV5-1
CASSIGTANYGYTF
TGCGCCAGCAGCATCGGGACAGCTAACTATGGCTACACCTTC
>many|TRBJ1-5|.|TRBV6-2/TRBV6-3
CASSYLGQPQHF
TGTGCCAGCAGTTACCTAGGTCAGCCCCAGCATTTT
>many|TRBJ2-7|.|TRBV27
CASSIGGPNSYEQYF
TGTGCCAGCAGCATAGGTGGACCGAACTCCTACGAGCAGTACTTC
>many|TRBJ1-2|.|TRBV6-5
CASSPAGGGIYGYTF
TGTGCCAGCAGTCCGGCGGGGGGTGGTATCTATGGCTACACCTTC
>many|TRBJ1-4|.|TRBV7-9
CASSLDRATNEKLFF
TGTGCCAGCAGCTTAGATCGGGCAACTAATGAAAAACTGTTTTTT
>many|TRBJ2-5|.|TRBV5-6
CASSFWREETQYF
TGTGCCAGCAGCTTTTGGAGAGAAGAGACCCAGTACTTC
>.|TRBJ1-5|.|TRBV5-1
CANPQRGSNQPQHF
TGCGCCAACCCCCAGAGGGGGAGCAATCAGCCCCAGCATTTT
>many|TRBJ1-3|.|TRBV5-6
CASSLGQSSGNTIYF
TGTGCCAGCAGCTTAGGGCAGAGCTCTGGAAACACCATATATTTT
>many|TRBJ1-4|.|TRBV6-1
CASSGADMGEKLFF
TGTGCCAGCAGTGGAGCGGACATGGGTGAAAAACTGTTTTTT
>many|TRBJ1-1|TRBD1|TRBV7-3
CASSLRIGGPLKTEAFF
TGTGCCAGCAGCTTAAGGATAGGGGGCCCTTTGAAAACTGAAGCTTTCTTT
>many|TRBJ2-1|TRBD2|TRBV7-8
CASSLASGTPPFENEQFF
TGTGCCAGCAGCTTAGCTAGCGGGACGCCCCCTTTTGAGAATGAGCAGTTCTTC
>.|TRBJ1-1|TRBD1|TRBV18
CASSPLGQGNTEAFF
TGTGCCAGCTCACCTCTTGGACAGGGGAACACTGAAGCTTTCTTT
>many|TRBJ2-1|.|TRBV5-1
CASSVEFYNEQFF
TGCGCCAGCAGCGTAGAATTTTACAATGAGCAGTTCTTC
>.|TRBJ2-3|TRBD2|TRBV7-3
CASSPGGDTQYF
TGTGCCAGCAGCCCCGGGGGGGATACGCAGTATTTT
>many|TRBJ2-7|TRBD2|TRBV27
CASSLRGATPYEQYF
TGTGCCAGCAGTTTGCGGGGGGCTACCCCCTACGAGCAGTACTTC
>few|TRBJ2-3|TRBD2|TRBV4-3
CASSQIAGGITDTQYF
TGCGCCAGCAGCCAGATAGCGGGGGGCATCACAGATACGCAGTATTTT
>many|TRBJ1-6|.|TRBV27
CASMLGGGNSPLHF
TGTGCCAGCATGCTCGGGGGGGGTAATTCACCCCTCCACTTT
>many|TRBJ2-7|.|TRBV12-3/TRBV12-4
CASSLEGSEQYF
TGTGCCAGCAGTTTAGAGGGGTCCGAGCAGTACTTC
>many|TRBJ1-1|TRBD1|TRBV20-1
CSARSPGQKMNTEAFF
TGCAGTGCTAGGAGCCCGGGACAGAAAATGAACACTGAAGCTTTCTTT
>many|TRBJ2-3|.|TRBV5-1
CASSLADTQYF
TGCGCCAGCAGCTTGGCTGATACGCAGTATTTT
>many|TRBJ2-3|TRBD2|TRBV12-3/TRBV12-4
CASSLGAGGNTDTQYF
TGTGCCAGCAGTCTTGGAGCGGGGGGCAACACAGATACGCAGTATTTT
>few|TRBJ2-2|TRBD2|TRBV7-8
CANSLAPFGLAGAVAGTGELFF
TGTGCCAACAGCTTAGCACCTTTTGGACTAGCGGGGGCCGTTGCGGGCACCGGGGAGCTGTTTTTT
>many|TRBJ2-7|TRBD1|TRBV5-5
CASSSGQTTYEQYF
TGTGCCAGCAGTTCGGGACAGACAACCTACGAGCAGTACTTC
>many|TRBJ2-3|TRBD2|TRBV5-1
CASSLATSGGADTQYF
TGCGCCAGCAGCTTGGCGACTAGCGGGGGGGCAGATACGCAGTATTTT
>many|TRBJ2-3|.|TRBV18
CASSPPRQGRDTQYF
TGTGCCAGCTCGCCTCCGCGGCAGGGAAGGGATACGCAGTATTTT
>many|TRBJ2-7|.|TRBV6-6
CASTRGGRTYEQYF
TGTGCCAGCACCAGGGGAGGGCGGACCTACGAGCAGTACTTC
>many|TRBJ2-2|TRBD2|TRBV20-1
CSANSGAYTGELFF
TGCAGTGCCAATAGCGGGGCCTACACCGGGGAGCTGTTTTTT
>many|TRBJ2-2|.|TRBV7-9
CASSDRPMNSGELFF
TGTGCCAGCAGCGACCGGCCAATGAATTCCGGGGAGCTGTTTTTT
>many|TRBJ2-3|.|TRBV5-1
CASSLSGAGTDTQYF
TGCGCCAGCAGCTTGAGTGGGGCGGGCACAGATACGCAGTATTTT
>.|TRBJ1-5|.|TRBV9
CASSVGGVSNQPQHF
TGTGCCAGCAGCGTAGGGGGGGTGTCTAATCAGCCCCAGCATTTT
>many|TRBJ2-3|TRBD2|TRBV20-1
CSARAFGTKSTDTQYF
TGCAGTGCTAGAGCTTTCGGGACTAAGTCTACAGATACGCAGTATTTT
>many|TRBJ1-1|TRBD1|TRBV29-1
CSVRDRIF
TGCAGCGTTAGGGACAGGATCTTT
>many|TRBJ2-7|TRBD1|TRBV12-3/TRBV12-4
CASRPGTGLYEQYF
TGTGCCAGCAGACCCGGGACAGGGTTGTACGAGCAGTACTTC
>many|TRBJ2-6|.|TRBV6-6
CASSRQQGFGVLTF
TGTGCCAGCAGCCGACAACAGGGCTTTGGTGTCCTGACTTTC
>many|TRBJ2-7|TRBD1|TRBV20-1
CSASATQGAGHEQYF
TGCAGTGCTAGCGCTACACAGGGGGCAGGGCACGAGCAGTACTTC
>many|TRBJ2-5|TRBD1|TRBV20-1
CSAASTPGTGGYEETQYF
TGCAGTGCTGCCTCCACCCCCGGGACAGGGGGTTATGAAGAGACCCAGTACTTC
>many|TRBJ1-5|.|TRBV20-1
CSASPGVNQPQHF
TGCAGTGCTAGTCCCGGGGTTAATCAGCCCCAGCATTTT
>many|TRBJ2-3|.|TRBV11-2
CASSFTGMDTQYF
TGTGCCAGCAGCTTTACAGGGATGGATACGCAGTATTTT
>many|TRBJ2-7|.|TRBV5-1
CASRRASSYEQYF
TGCGCCAGCAGGAGGGCCAGCTCCTACGAGCAGTACTTC
>many|TRBJ1-3|.|TRBV7-2
CASSLERGNTIYF
TGTGCCAGCAGCTTAGAAAGGGGAAACACCATATATTTT
>many|TRBJ2-1|TRBD1|TRBV20-1
CSARSVLGQGPYNEQFF
TGCAGTGCTAGGTCGGTCTTAGGACAGGGTCCCTACAATGAGCAGTTCTTC
>many|TRBJ2-5|.|TRBV5-1
CASSSQGREGETQYF
TGCGCCAGCAGTTCTCAGGGACGAGAGGGTGAGACCCAGTACTTC
>many|TRBJ2-7|TRBD2|TRBV20-1
CSATGLAGGPSYEQYF
TGCAGTGCCACGGGACTAGCGGGGGGGCCTAGCTACGAGCAGTACTTC
>many|TRBJ1-5|TRBD1|TRBV27
CASSLSGQGSNQPQHF
TGTGCCAGCAGTTTAAGTGGACAGGGTTCGAATCAGCCCCAGCATTTT
>many|TRBJ1-1|TRBD1|TRBV18
CASSPRINSGGGTEAFF
TGTGCCAGCTCACCACGGATCAACTCAGGGGGAGGCACTGAAGCTTTCTTT
>many|TRBJ2-3|.|TRBV20-1
CSGRNTLADTQYF
TGCAGCGGGCGGAACACTCTGGCGGATACGCAGTATTTT
>.|TRBJ1-4|TRBD1|TRBV9
CASSVGLTGVNEKLFF
TGTGCCAGCAGCGTAGGATTGACAGGGGTAAATGAAAAACTGTTTTTT
>few|TRBJ2-2|.|TRBV3-1
CASSSLGAGELFF
TGTGCCAGCAGCTCACTAGGGGCCGGGGAGCTGTTTTTT
>many|TRBJ1-5|TRBD1|TRBV29-1
CSVVAGTGADRAQHF
TGCAGCGTCGTAGCCGGGACAGGGGCCGATCGGGCCCAGCATTTT
>many|TRBJ2-1|.|TRBV12-3/TRBV12-4
CASSLDHRADSYNEQFF
TGTGCCAGCAGTTTAGATCACAGGGCAGACTCCTACAATGAGCAGTTCTTC
>many|TRBJ1-2|.|TRBV20-1
CSARTQATGTYGYTF
TGCAGTGCTAGAACTCAGGCGACAGGTACCTATGGCTACACCTTC
>.|TRBJ1-2|.|TRBV20-1
CSAVRDGTNYGYTF
TGCAGTGCAGTCCGCGACGGCACTAACTATGGCTACACCTTC
>many|TRBJ2-3|TRBD1|TRBV5-1
CASQSQGQGATDTQYF
TGCGCCAGCCAATCTCAGGGACAGGGGGCCACAGATACGCAGTATTTT
>many|TRBJ1-5|.|TRBV7-2
CASSFRGTNQPQHF
TGTGCCAGCAGCTTTCGGGGAACTAATCAGCCCCAGCATTTT